The text below deals with one T cell receptor beta chain. The sample belongs to a study of blood T cell repertoires in COVID-19. Overall study: The origin of the acute and convalescent COVID-19 samples was the United States, Italy and Spain. T cells, B-cell-depleted T cells, or PBMCs provided the cDNA or gDNA that served as material.

Looked up from germline, CDR1 is LNHDA and CDR2 is SQIVND (reference sequence). Trimming pared 7 bases from V and 2 bases from J, leaving 20 bases between. The CDR3 is 17 residues long. Authors' data handling: Amplifying reference gene primers gave estimates of nucleated cell counts. The repertoire was sequenced with immunoSEQ multiplex PCR; TCRdb's copy has only in-frame clones and lacks some. V and J calls and clone size come straight from that table; D and trimming were deduced from the DNA. The sample carries 130,000 or so clones, about 84% recorded once. The origin of this receptor is an older woman with acute or convalescent COVID-19. The sequencing sample was made of peripheral blood. V gene TRBV19 combines with J gene TRBJ1-4, with D maybe TRBD1 (5 bases). The CDR3 reads CASTLGRGNFTNEKLFF. The DNA for the CDR3 is TGTGCCAGTACCCTCGGTCGGGGGAACTTCACTAATGAAAAACTGTTTTTT.